The entry below gives a single T cell receptor (beta chain) sequence along with its context. Genomic DNA templated the TCR beta VDJ and CDR3 profiling. TCRdb reprocessed the reads with MiXCR, giving one entry per CDR3 protein. The sample includes about 270,000 distinct CDR3 sequences, 45% to 70% seen only once; the top ten take approximately 8.2%. The CDR3 covers 13 residues. CDR1 and CDR2 (germline): SEHNR, FQNEAQ (reference sequence). The V end was cut by 6 bases, the J end by 8 bases, with 16 bases between. The source of the sample is a study of CD8+CD57+ T cells in acquired aplastic anemia. This chain joins TRBV7-9 and TRBJ1-2; possibly TRBD1 for D (6 bases). This clonotype was obtained from a human donor with severe aplastic anemia or a healthy control (not recorded which). Material for sequencing was sorted CD4+, CD8+, or CD8+CD57+ T cells (not recorded which) from PBMCs. CDR3 DNA: TGTGCCAGCAGTATAAACAGGGTTGAGGGCTACACCTTC. Its protein is CASSINRVEGYTF.